The 13 T cell receptor beta chains presented below share a single source sample, sequenced in a study of blood T cell repertoires in COVID-19 (dated by TCRdb to 2018 to 2020). The library was built by means of the immunoSEQ multiplex PCR assay. TCRdb obtained this table from immuneACCESS and retained in-frame rearrangements with V and J assigned. These tables miss some clones; where compared with another copy, unresolved V genes account for less than half of the shortfall, and the remainder is unexplained. The sample table lists 200,000 to 250,000 clones, around 88% of them with a count of one. The top ten clonotypes cover approximately 2.9% of the sample. Specimen: peripheral blood. The receptors shown here come from a man aged 50 to 60 with active or convalescent COVID-19.

In this sample, this clone turned up a few times. V and J are TRBV7-8 and TRBJ2-5; a weak D match, TRBD2 (5 bases). Trimming removed 4 bases at V and 5 bases at J, with 14 bases between. Germline CDR1 reads SGHVS; CDR2 reads FQNEAQ. This CDR3 is built from 14 residues. DNA of the CDR3: TGTGCCAGCAGCTACCGGACTGGTCGCGAGACCCAGTACTTC. Residues: CASSYRTGRETQYF.

This rearrangement joins TRBV15 to TRBJ1-2; 9 nucleotides align to TRBD1. V lost 3 bases and J lost 7; bases outside the gene matches: 6. The germline V gene has CDR1 LNHNV and CDR2 YYDKDF (reference sequence). This CDR3 region has 14 residues. The CDR3 spells CATSRGGQGSGYTF. The CDR3 nucleotides read TGTGCCACCAGCAGGGGTGGACAGGGGAGTGGCTACACCTTC.

V and J are TRBV19 and TRBJ1-1; 11 bases align to TRBD1. The ends lost 3 bases at V and 3 bases at J; junction bases unmatched: 6. Germline V gene data show CDR1 as LNHDA and CDR2 as SQIVND (reference sequence). This CDR3 is 16 amino acids long. CDR3 in DNA: TGTGCCAGTAGTATTGGGACAGGGGGAATATACACTGAAGCTTTCTTT. The encoded protein is CASSIGTGGIYTEAFF.

The rearrangement joins TRBV18 to TRBJ2-2; a possible D gene is TRBD2 (6 bases). The CDR3 consists of 14 residues. V was pared by 4 bases and J by 3 bases, with 9 bases between. Per germline, CDR1 KGHSH and CDR2 LQKENI. CDR3 loop: CASSLQRDTGELFF. The CDR3 region has the DNA TGTGCCAGCTCACTACAGCGGGACACCGGGGAGCTGTTTTTT. The variable domain in full, with the rest retrieved from reference TRBV18 and TRBJ2-2, is NAGVMQNPRHLVRRRGQEARLRCSPMKGHSHVYWYRQLPEEGLKFMVYLQKENIIDESGMPKERFSAEFPKEGPSILRIQQVVRGDSAAYFCASSLQRDTGELFFGEGSRLTVL.

This chain joins TRBV7-6 and TRBJ2-2; D perhaps matches TRBD1 (5 bases). CDR1 is SGHVS, CDR2 FNYEAQ, per germline. Trimming removed 5 bases from V and 9 bases from J, with 13 bases in between. This CDR3 contains 13 residues. As DNA, the CDR3 is TGTGCCAGCAGCCCGCAGGGTCTCAGGGAGCTGTTTTTT. This gives the protein CASSPQGLRELFF.

V is TRBV7-8 and J is TRBJ2-7, with a weak D call TRBD2 (6 bases). Germline V gene data show CDR1 as SGHVS and CDR2 as FQNEAQ. Trimming took 5 bases from V and 6 from J, leaving 20 bases between them. The CDR3 covers 15 residues. CDR3 DNA: TGTGCCAGCAGCACTATGGGGCGGGGCAGAGGCGAGCAGTACTTC. Protein sequence: CASSTMGRGRGEQYF.

V is TRBV11-3 and J is TRBJ2-1; 9 bases agree with TRBD2. From germline, CDR1 is SGHNT and CDR2 YENEEA. The CDR3 totals 15 residues. Unmatched junction bases numbered 6, after V lost 4 bases and J lost 5 bases. CDR3 region: CASSSAAGGHNEQFF. The CDR3 DNA follows: TGTGCCAGCAGCTCCGCGGCGGGGGGGCACAATGAGCAGTTCTTC. The full variable domain, its missing parts supplied by reference TRBV11-3 and TRBJ2-1, is EAGVVQSPRYKIIEKKQPVAFWCNPISGHNTLYWYLQNLGQGPELLIRYENEEAVDDSQLPKDRFSAERLKGVDSTLKIQPAELGDSAVYLCASSSAAGGHNEQFFGPGTRLTVL.

This clone showed up just a few times. The genes are TRBV6-5 and TRBJ2-7; 13 bases map to TRBD2. V was pared by 3 bases and J by 4 bases, with 6 bases of the junction left unmatched. In germline, CDR1 is MNHEY, CDR2 SVGAGI. The CDR3 loop spans 16 amino acids. CDR3 DNA: TGTGCCAGCAGTTATAGGACTAGCGGGAGAAAGTACGAGCAGTACTTC. Its translation: CASSYRTSGRKYEQYF.

The chain couples TRBV6-5 to TRBJ2-7, with TRBD1 identical over 9 bases. This CDR3 comprises 15 residues. Germline V gene lookup returns CDR1 MNHEY and CDR2 SVGAGI. After removal of 7 bases from V and 2 bases from J, the junction contained 9 bases not matched to a gene. CDR3 in DNA: TGTGCCAGCACCTCGGGACAGGGAGTAACCTACGAGCAGTACTTC. It is translated as CASTSGQGVTYEQYF.

This chain links TRBV9 with TRBJ2-7; D not resolved. The CDR3 has 15 residues. Germline V lookup: CDR1 SGDLS, CDR2 YYNGEE. V was pared by 0 bases and J by 1 base, with 11 bases between. The CDR3 sequence: CASSVEPGLSYEQYF. The CDR3 coding sequence is TGTGCCAGCAGCGTAGAACCCGGGTTATCCTACGAGCAGTACTTC. Looking up the rest from reference TRBV9 and TRBJ2-7 gives the full variable domain: DSGVTQTPKHLITATGQRVTLRCSPRSGDLSVYWYQQSLDQGLQFLIQYYNGEERAKGNILERFSAQQFPDLHSELNLSSLELGDSALYFCASSVEPGLSYEQYFGPGTRLTVT.

The CDR3 region is CRAGVSYGYTF. The DNA of the CDR3 is TGCAGGGCAGGGGTCAGCTATGGCTACACCTTC. The chain carries TRBV20-1 and TRBJ1-2, with D maybe TRBD1 (6 bases). The CDR3 has 11 amino acids. CDR1 is DFQATT, CDR2 SNEGSKA, per germline (reference sequence).

The count of this clone is one. This sequence joins TRBV5-1 and TRBJ2-3; 8 bases align to TRBD2. This CDR3 has 16 amino acids. Germline V gives CDR1 SGHRS, CDR2 YFSETQ. The V and J ends lost 0 bases and 3 bases, in that order; junction bases with no gene match: 6. The CDR3 protein is CASSLAGTRGTDTQYF. The CDR3 nucleotides read TGCGCCAGCAGCTTGGCCGGGACTAGGGGTACAGATACGCAGTATTTT.

The V gene is TRBV10-1, the J gene TRBJ1-1, with D tentatively TRBD1 (5 bases). The CDR3 loop spans 11 amino acids. In germline, CDR1 is WNHNN, CDR2 SYGVQD (reference sequence). V gave up 6 bases and J gave up 7 bases, with 9 bases separating them. The CDR3 region has the DNA TGCGCCAGCAGGTGGGGCGGTGAAGCTTTCTTT. Residues: CASRWGGEAFF.